The 20 T cell receptor beta chains listed next were all sequenced from one sample in a study of OX40 agonist ivuxolimab in advanced cancers. The repertoire was sequenced with immunoSEQ multiplex PCR; TCRdb's copy has only in-frame clones and lacks some. Among fewer than 85,000 clones listed, less than 85% were seen once. Sequenced material: CD4+ or CD8+ T cells sorted from blood, taken in a trial of the OX40 agonist ivuxolimab. These receptors were taken from an adult with an advanced solid tumor such as melanoma, head and neck, liver or kidney cancer.

The chain recombines TRBV9 with TRBJ2-5; D is ambiguous. Germline-derived CDR1 and CDR2 are SGDLS and YYNGEE. The ends were cut back, 0 bases at V and 5 bases at J, with 14 bases in the middle. This CDR3 has 15 amino acids. This CDR3 is CASSVVGQLEETQYF. CDR3 sequence (DNA): TGTGCCAGCAGCGTAGTAGGCCAGCTTGAGGAGACCCAGTACTTC. The complete variable domain, with remaining parts taken from reference TRBV9 and TRBJ2-5, reads DSGVTQTPKHLITATGQRVTLRCSPRSGDLSVYWYQQSLDQGLQFLIQYYNGEERAKGNILERFSAQQFPDLHSELNLSSLELGDSALYFCASSVVGQLEETQYFGPGTRLLVL.

This chain connects TRBV4-1 to TRBJ1-1; no definite D call. V was cut by 3 bases and J by 2 bases, with 16 bases left in between. Germline lookup yields CDR1 MGHRA and CDR2 YSYEKL. The CDR3 runs 16 residues. CDR3 in amino acids: CASSQPPLGVNTEAFF. The CDR3, as DNA: TGCGCCAGCAGCCAGCCCCCCCTCGGAGTAAACACTGAAGCTTTCTTT.

V is TRBV6-5 and J is TRBJ2-2; the D is unclear. Trimming removed 8 bases from V and 2 bases from J, with 12 bases in between. CDR1 and CDR2 from the germline V gene are MNHEY and SVGAGI. The CDR3 has 14 residues. In DNA form, the CDR3 reads TGTGCCAGCTTACTGCAGATTAACACCGGGGAGCTGTTTTTT. Amino acids: CASLLQINTGELFF.

The rearrangement links TRBV28 to TRBJ1-2; 7 bases match TRBD1. V lost 4 bases and J lost 3; bases outside the gene matches: 2. CDR3 length equals 13 residues. Per germline, CDR1 MDHEN and CDR2 SYDVKM. In DNA form, the CDR3 reads TGTGCCAGCAGTTCCGGGACAGACTATGGCTACACCTTC. This translates into CASSSGTDYGYTF.

V and J are TRBV7-9 and TRBJ2-5, with 10 bases aligning to TRBD2. The trim removed 1 base at V and 7 bases at J, leaving 15 bases unmatched. This CDR3 spans 18 amino acids. Germline values: CDR1 SEHNR, CDR2 FQNEAQ (reference sequence). The CDR3 DNA reads as TGTGCCAGCAGCTTAGGGGGAGTGGCACTAGCGGGACGAGGGACCCAGTACTTC. Translating gives CASSLGGVALAGRGTQYF.

The genes are TRBV4-1 and TRBJ1-1; possible D gene TRBD1, 5 bases. The ends were cut back, 0 bases at V and 3 bases at J, with 14 bases in the middle. Germline loops: CDR1 MGHRA, CDR2 YSYEKL. The CDR3 contains 16 residues. The CDR3 sequence is CASSQDSGQRDTEAFF. The CDR3 DNA is TGCGCCAGCAGCCAAGATTCAGGGCAGAGAGACACTGAAGCTTTCTTT.

In nucleotides, the CDR3 is TGTGCCAGCAGTTTACCCCCTTGGACAGGAGTTAACACCGGGGAGCTGTTTTTT. This gives the protein CASSLPPWTGVNTGELFF. V and J are TRBV28 and TRBJ2-2; TRBD1 matches 7 bases. The CDR3 runs to 18 residues. Germline CDR1 reads MDHEN; CDR2 reads SYDVKM. V shed 2 bases and J 2 bases; nucleotides not matched to a gene: 11.

The V gene is TRBV2, the J gene TRBJ1-6; D gene uncertain. CDR3 length: 14 amino acids. CDR1 is SNHLY and CDR2 is FYNNEI in the germline V gene. Trimming left V 4 bases short and J 7 bases short, with 11 bases between. CDR3 sequence (DNA): TGTGCCAGCAGTGGCCCCAAACAGAATTCACCCCTCCACTTT. Translated: CASSGPKQNSPLHF.

The chain recombines TRBV30 with TRBJ2-5; 8 nucleotides align to TRBD2. The CDR3 runs 16 residues. Unmatched junction bases numbered 10, after V lost 0 bases and J lost 4 bases. CDR1 GTSNPN and CDR2 SVGIG come from the germline V gene (reference sequence). The DNA of the CDR3 is TGTGCCTGGAGTGTGATCGGACTAGCTTTTGGAGAGACCCAGTACTTC. It is translated as CAWSVIGLAFGETQYF.

CDR3 coding DNA: TGCGCCAGCAGCTTGGACAGCAGGGCTTTCTTT. This translates into CASSLDSRAFF. The genes are TRBV5-1 and TRBJ1-1; D is uncertain. Germline lookup yields CDR1 SGHRS and CDR2 YFSETQ. V dropped 0 bases and J dropped 11 bases, with 8 bases sitting between them. This CDR3 contains 11 residues.

The V call is TRBV10-2, the J call TRBJ2-5; no definite D call. The CDR3 is made up of 13 amino acids. The V gene lost 2 bases and the J gene lost 5 bases, with 9 bases spanning the gap. Germline V CDR1 and CDR2: WSHSY, SAAADI. CDR3 amino acids: CASSETRRETQYF. The CDR3 region has the DNA TGCGCCAGCAGTGAGACTCGCCGGGAGACCCAGTACTTC.

This chain uses TRBV19 with TRBJ2-5; D gene ambiguous. This CDR3 comprises 12 residues. CDR1 is LNHDA, CDR2 SQIVND, per germline (reference sequence). V was pared by 3 bases and J by 5 bases, with 7 bases between. The CDR3 DNA is TGTGCCAGTAGTATCTCAGAGGAGACCCAGTACTTC. Translation gives CASSISEETQYF. Looking up the rest from reference TRBV19 and TRBJ2-5 gives the full variable domain: DGGITQSPKYLFRKEGQNVTLSCEQNLNHDAMYWYRQDPGQGLRLIYYSQIVNDFQKGDIAEGYSVSREKKESFPLTVTSAQKNPTAFYLCASSISEETQYFGPGTRLLVL.

The chain links TRBV6-5 to TRBJ1-2; 8 bases match TRBD1. With 5 bases clipped from V and 8 bases from J, the junction kept 10 bases outside the gene matches. Germline CDR1 and CDR2: MNHEY and SVGAGI. The CDR3 spans 14 residues. As DNA, the CDR3 is TGTGCCAGCAGTGCGCCGGGACAGGCGTGGGGCTACACCTTC. Translating gives CASSAPGQAWGYTF.

The table lists this clone with a count of one. V and J are TRBV19 and TRBJ1-5; possibly TRBD1 for D (5 bases). The germline V gene encodes CDR1 LNHDA and CDR2 SQIVND (reference sequence). With 2 bases removed from V and 6 bases from J, the gap between germline ends came to 11 bases. The CDR3 has 14 residues. The CDR3 loop reads CASSIRDVGQPQHF. CDR3 bases: TGTGCCAGTAGTATAAGGGACGTCGGTCAGCCCCAGCATTTT.

The chain recombines TRBV4-3 with TRBJ2-1; D perhaps matches TRBD1 (5 bases). The CDR3 spans 16 residues. The germline gives CDR1 LGHNA, CDR2 YSLEER. Trimming took 3 bases from V and 0 from J, leaving 12 bases between them. As DNA, the CDR3 is TGCGCCAGCAGCCAGAGCGACAGAAGCTCCTACAATGAGCAGTTCTTC. It specifies CASSQSDRSSYNEQFF.

The chain combines TRBV19 with TRBJ2-3, with D perhaps TRBD1 or TRBD2 (6 bases each). The V end lost 5 bases, the J end lost 2 bases, and 14 bases lay between the germline ends. Germline V gene sequence: CDR1 LNHDA, CDR2 SQIVND (reference sequence). The CDR3 runs to 15 residues. The CDR3 region is CASSPGEAFTDTQYF. The DNA for the CDR3 is TGTGCCAGTAGTCCAGGGGAGGCTTTCACAGATACGCAGTATTTT.

This sequence joins TRBV15 and TRBJ2-1; perhaps D is TRBD1 or TRBD2 (5 bases each). This CDR3 region has 15 residues. Germline values: CDR1 LNHNV, CDR2 YYDKDF (reference sequence). The ends were cut back, 1 base at V and 7 bases at J, with 14 bases in the middle. The CDR3 sequence: CATSRAGGIGNEQFF. CDR3 sequence (DNA): TGTGCCACCAGCAGAGCTGGGGGAATAGGGAATGAGCAGTTCTTC.

For the CDR3, the DNA is TGTGCCAGCAGTCCTTACGGACAGGGCAATCAGCCCCAGCATTTT. It encodes CASSPYGQGNQPQHF. The V and J genes are TRBV27 and TRBJ1-5, with 7 bases aligning to TRBD1. CDR1 MNHEY and CDR2 SMNVEV come from the germline V gene (reference sequence). The CDR3 sequence is 15 residues long. J lost 2 bases, V lost 5 bases, and 6 bases had no gene match.

The chain employs TRBV27 and TRBJ1-2; D gene uncertain. V gave up 5 bases and J gave up 4 bases, with 11 bases separating them. Germline lookup yields CDR1 MNHEY and CDR2 SMNVEV (reference sequence). The CDR3 is 13 amino acids. CDR3 coding DNA: TGTGCCAGCAGTACCGACGGTATCTATGGCTACACCTTC. Translating it yields CASSTDGIYGYTF.

In this sample, this clone turned up a few times. The CDR3 nucleotides are TGTGCCAGCAGTTTAGGCAACAGGGTAGAAGCTTTCTTT. Its protein is CASSLGNRVEAFF. The gene calls are TRBV28 and TRBJ1-1; TRBD1 might be the D (6 bases). There are 13 residues in the CDR3. V lost 2 bases to trimming and J lost 8 bases, with 12 bases between them. The germline gives CDR1 MDHEN, CDR2 SYDVKM. The full variable domain, rest sourced from reference TRBV28 and TRBJ1-1, is DVKVTQSSRYLVKRTGEKVFLECVQDMDHENMFWYRQDPGLGLRLIYFSYDVKMKEKGDIPEGYSVSREKKERFSLILESASTNQTSMYLCASSLGNRVEAFFGQGTRLTVV.